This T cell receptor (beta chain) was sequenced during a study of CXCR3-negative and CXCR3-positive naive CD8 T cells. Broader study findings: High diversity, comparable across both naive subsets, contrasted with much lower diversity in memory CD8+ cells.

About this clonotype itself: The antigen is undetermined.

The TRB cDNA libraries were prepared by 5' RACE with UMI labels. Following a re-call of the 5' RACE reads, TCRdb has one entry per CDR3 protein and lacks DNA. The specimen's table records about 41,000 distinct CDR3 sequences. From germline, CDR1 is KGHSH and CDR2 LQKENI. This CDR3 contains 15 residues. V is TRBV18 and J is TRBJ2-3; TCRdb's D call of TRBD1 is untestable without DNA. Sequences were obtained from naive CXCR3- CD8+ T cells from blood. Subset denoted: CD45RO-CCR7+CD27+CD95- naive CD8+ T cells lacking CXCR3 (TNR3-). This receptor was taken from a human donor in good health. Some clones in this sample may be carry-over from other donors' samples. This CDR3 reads CASWPGTSSTDTQYF. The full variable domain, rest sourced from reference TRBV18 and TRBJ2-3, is NAGVMQNPRHLVRRRGQEARLRCSPMKGHSHVYWYRQLPEEGLKFMVYLQKENIIDESGMPKERFSAEFPKEGPSILRIQQVVRGDSAAYFCASWPGTSSTDTQYFGPGTRLTVL.